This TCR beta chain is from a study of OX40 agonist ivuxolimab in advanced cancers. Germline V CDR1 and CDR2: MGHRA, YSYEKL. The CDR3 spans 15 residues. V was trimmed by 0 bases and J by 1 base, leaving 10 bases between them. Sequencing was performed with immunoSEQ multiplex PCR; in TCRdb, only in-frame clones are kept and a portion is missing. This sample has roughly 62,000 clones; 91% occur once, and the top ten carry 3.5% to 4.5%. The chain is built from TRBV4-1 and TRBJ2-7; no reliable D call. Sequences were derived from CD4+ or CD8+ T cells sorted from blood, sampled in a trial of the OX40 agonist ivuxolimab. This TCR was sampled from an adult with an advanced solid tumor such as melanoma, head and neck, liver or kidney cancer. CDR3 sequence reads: CASSQEETTSYEQYF. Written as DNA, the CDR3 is TGCGCCAGCAGCCAAGAAGAGACAACTTCCTACGAGCAGTACTTC.